One sample yielded the 15 T cell receptor beta chains listed below, sequenced in a study of graft-versus-host responses after intestinal transplantation. The table came from immunoSEQ multiplex PCR; TCRdb's copy has only in-frame clones and leaves some out. The sample lists 35,000 to 45,000 clones, over 85% seen once, with 6% to 7.5% in the top ten. Sequencing was performed on PBMCs, taken 267 days after transplant. These receptors were obtained from a human patient who received an intestinal transplant, so some T cells may come from the graft donor.

The V call is TRBV9, the J call TRBJ2-1; tentatively, D is TRBD1 (5 bases). The CDR3 loop spans 13 amino acids. Trimming pared 1 base from V and 7 bases from J, leaving 9 bases between. Germline CDR1 is SGDLS and CDR2 is YYNGEE. The CDR3 nucleotides read TGTGCCAGCAGCGTACAGGGAACGAATGAGCAGTTCTTC. Its protein is CASSVQGTNEQFF.

This chain connects TRBV19 to TRBJ2-7, with D unclear. V was pared by 8 bases and J by 0 bases, with 5 bases between. This CDR3 is built from 11 residues. Per germline, CDR1 LNHDA and CDR2 SQIVND (reference sequence). The CDR3 region has the DNA TGTGCCAGTTCCGTCTCCTACGAGCAGTACTTC. It specifies CASSVSYEQYF.

The chain couples TRBV9 to TRBJ2-1, with a weak D call TRBD1 (5 bases). Germline values: CDR1 SGDLS, CDR2 YYNGEE. The CDR3 has 15 residues. The V gene lost 2 bases and the J gene lost 7 bases, with 16 bases spanning the gap. As DNA, the CDR3 is TGTGCCAGCAGCGTGGGGCAGGGTTTCAGGAATGAGCAGTTCTTC. Encoded protein: CASSVGQGFRNEQFF.

The rearrangement uses TRBV29-1 and TRBJ2-7; D gene uncertain. The CDR3 extends over 13 amino acids. V lost 5 bases, J lost 3 bases, and 14 bases lay in between. Germline CDR1 SQVTM, CDR2 ANQGSEA. The CDR3 DNA reads TGCAGCGTTTCGACGAACTTACTCTACGAGCAGTACTTC. Translating gives CSVSTNLLYEQYF.

This chain connects TRBV5-4 to TRBJ2-4; 8 positions agree with TRBD1. Trimming took 2 bases from V and 3 from J; bases not matched to a gene: 7. The CDR3 runs to 16 residues. Looked up from germline, CDR1 is SGHNT and CDR2 is YYREEE (reference sequence). CDR3 in amino acids: CASSLQTGADKNIQYF. The CDR3 DNA reads TGTGCCAGCAGCTTACAGACAGGGGCCGACAAAAACATTCAGTACTTC.

The rearrangement joins TRBV12-2 to TRBJ2-3; TRBD2 was called by the table and not checked on the DNA. TRBV12-2 is a pseudogene. The length of the CDR3 is 12 residues. The CDR3 here is CASRLTTDTQYF. The CDR3 DNA is TGTGCAAGTCGCTTGACTACAGATACGCAGTATTTT.

This clone occurred once. The chain links TRBV5-1 to TRBJ1-5; TRBD1 might be the D (6 bases). V lost 5 bases and J 4 bases, leaving 13 bases between the germline ends. Germline CDR1 is SGHRS and CDR2 is YFSETQ. The CDR3 sequence is 14 residues long. This CDR3 is CASSVDSTNQPQHF. The CDR3 coding sequence is TGCGCCAGCAGTGTGGACAGTACTAATCAGCCCCAGCATTTT.

J is TRBJ1-5 and V is TRBV29-1; D gene uncertain. The CDR3 runs 11 residues. Trimming shortened V by 4 bases and J by 6 bases, and 7 bases separated the two germline ends. CDR1 is SQVTM, CDR2 ANQGSEA, per germline. The CDR3 DNA sequence: TGCAGCGTTGTCACACTTCAGCCCCAGCATTTT. Translated: CSVVTLQPQHF.

The chain uses TRBV7-9 and TRBJ2-5; 9 nucleotides line up with TRBD1. The CDR3 is made up of 14 amino acids. V gave up 5 bases and J gave up 5 bases; unmatched junction bases: 6. Germline values: CDR1 SEHNR, CDR2 FQNEAQ (reference sequence). The CDR3 here is CASSPRTGEETQYF. DNA for the CDR3: TGTGCCAGCAGCCCTCGGACAGGGGAGGAGACCCAGTACTTC.

The chain combines TRBV6-1 with TRBJ1-5; 9 positions agree with TRBD1. The CDR3 is 15 amino acids. The J segment lost 4 bases and the V segment lost 6 bases, leaving 7 bases of the junction unmatched. CDR1 and CDR2 from the germline V gene are MNHNS and SASEGT. The CDR3 sequence is CASRPLGTGNQPQHF. CDR3 DNA sequence: TGTGCCAGCAGACCCCTCGGGACAGGGAATCAGCCCCAGCATTTT.

The chain is built from TRBV29-1 and TRBJ1-2, with TRBD1 matching 7 bases. Trimming at V came to 0 bases and at J to 6 bases, leaving 10 bases not matched to a gene. Germline CDR1 and CDR2: SQVTM and ANQGSEA. The CDR3 runs to 15 residues. CDR3 residues: CSVEDSPDRAHGYTF. The CDR3 coding sequence is TGCAGCGTTGAAGATTCCCCTGACAGGGCTCATGGCTACACCTTC.

This chain joins TRBV5-1 and TRBJ1-1, with 7 positions matching TRBD1. The CDR3 runs 16 residues. The germline CDR1 and CDR2 sequences are SGHRS and YFSETQ. V was clipped by 0 bases and J by 3 bases; unmatched bases: 8. DNA of the CDR3: TGCGCCAGCAGCTTGGGGACAGGCGGCAGTTACACTGAAGCTTTCTTT. Its translation: CASSLGTGGSYTEAFF.

The chain recombines TRBV9 with TRBJ2-2, with D possibly called TRBD1 or TRBD2 (6 bases each). CDR1 SGDLS and CDR2 YYNGEE come from the germline V gene. V dropped 0 bases and J dropped 5 bases, with 8 bases sitting between them. The CDR3 consists of 14 residues. The chain's CDR3 is CASSVEGGTGELFF. DNA for the CDR3: TGTGCCAGCAGCGTAGAAGGGGGGACCGGGGAGCTGTTTTTT.

The chain carries TRBV5-6 and TRBJ2-3; a weak D match, TRBD2 (6 bases). The CDR3 is 15 residues long. Germline CDR1 reads SGHDT; CDR2 reads YYEEEE. V gave up 5 bases and J gave up 5 bases, with 18 bases separating them. CDR3 protein: CASSHRDWIIDTQYF. The CDR3 DNA sequence: TGTGCCAGCAGTCACCGGGACTGGATCATAGATACGCAGTATTTT. The whole variable domain, filled in from reference TRBV5-6 and TRBJ2-3, reads DAGVTQSPTHLIKTRGQQVTLRCSPKSGHDTVSWYQQALGQGPQFIFQYYEEEERQRGNFPDRFSGHQFPNYSSELNVNALLLGDSALYLCASSHRDWIIDTQYFGPGTRLTVL.

This chain links TRBV6-5 with TRBJ1-5; TRBD1 is a possible D gene (6 bases). Between the trimmed V and J ends, which lost 2 bases and 5 bases, there was a span of 7 bases. Germline-derived CDR1 and CDR2 are MNHEY and SVGAGI. The CDR3 covers 13 residues. In nucleotides, the CDR3 is TGTGCCAGCAGTTACAGGGGGGATCAGCCCCAGCATTTT. Translation: CASSYRGDQPQHF.